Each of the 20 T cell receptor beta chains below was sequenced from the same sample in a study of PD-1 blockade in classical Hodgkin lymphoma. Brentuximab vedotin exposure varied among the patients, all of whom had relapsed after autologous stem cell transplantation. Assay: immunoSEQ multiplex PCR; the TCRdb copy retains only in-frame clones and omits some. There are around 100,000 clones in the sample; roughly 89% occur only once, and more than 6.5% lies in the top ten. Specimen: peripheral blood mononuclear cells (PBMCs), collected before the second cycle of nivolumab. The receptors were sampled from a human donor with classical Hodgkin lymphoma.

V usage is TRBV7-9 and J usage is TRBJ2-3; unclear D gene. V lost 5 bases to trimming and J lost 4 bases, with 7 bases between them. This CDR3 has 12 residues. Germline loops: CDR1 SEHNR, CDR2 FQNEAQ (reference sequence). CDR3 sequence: CASSPGPDTQYF. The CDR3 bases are TGTGCCAGCAGCCCAGGTCCAGATACGCAGTATTTT.

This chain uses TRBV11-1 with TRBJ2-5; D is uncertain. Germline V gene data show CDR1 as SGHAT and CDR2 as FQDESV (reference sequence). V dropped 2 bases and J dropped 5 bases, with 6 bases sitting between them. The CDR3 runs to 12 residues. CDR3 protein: CASSLRWETQYF. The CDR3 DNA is TGTGCCAGCAGCTTAAGATGGGAGACCCAGTACTTC.

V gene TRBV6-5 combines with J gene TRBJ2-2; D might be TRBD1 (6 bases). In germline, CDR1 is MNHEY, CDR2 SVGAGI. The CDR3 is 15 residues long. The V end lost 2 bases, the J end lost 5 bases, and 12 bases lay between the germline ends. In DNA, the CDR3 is TGTGCCAGCAGTTACGTCACAGGGAGAACCGGGGAGCTGTTTTTT. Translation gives CASSYVTGRTGELFF.

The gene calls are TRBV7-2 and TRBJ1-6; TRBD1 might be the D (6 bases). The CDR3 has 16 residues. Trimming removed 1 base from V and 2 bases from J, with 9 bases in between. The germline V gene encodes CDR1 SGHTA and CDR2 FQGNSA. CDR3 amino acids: CASSLGGTPYNSPLHF. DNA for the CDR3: TGTGCCAGCAGCTTAGGGGGGACACCCTATAATTCACCCCTCCACTTT.

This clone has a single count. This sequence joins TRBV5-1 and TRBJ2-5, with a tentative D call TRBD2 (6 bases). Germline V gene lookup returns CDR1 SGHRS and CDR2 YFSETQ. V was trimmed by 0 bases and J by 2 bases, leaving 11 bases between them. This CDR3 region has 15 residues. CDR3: CASSLAVGGQETQYF. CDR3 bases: TGCGCCAGCAGCTTGGCCGTGGGGGGTCAAGAGACCCAGTACTTC. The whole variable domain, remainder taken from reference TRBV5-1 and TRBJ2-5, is KAGVTQTPRYLIKTRGQQVTLSCSPISGHRSVSWYQQTPGQGLQFLFEYFSETQRNKGNFPGRFSGRQFSNSRSEMNVSTLELGDSALYLCASSLAVGGQETQYFGPGTRLLVL.

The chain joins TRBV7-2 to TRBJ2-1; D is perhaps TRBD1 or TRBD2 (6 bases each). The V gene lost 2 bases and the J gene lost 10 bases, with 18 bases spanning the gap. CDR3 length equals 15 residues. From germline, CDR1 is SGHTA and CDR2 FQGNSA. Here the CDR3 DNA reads TGTGCCAGCAGCTTACAGGGGACTCCGTTGACGGAGCAGTTCTTC. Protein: CASSLQGTPLTEQFF.

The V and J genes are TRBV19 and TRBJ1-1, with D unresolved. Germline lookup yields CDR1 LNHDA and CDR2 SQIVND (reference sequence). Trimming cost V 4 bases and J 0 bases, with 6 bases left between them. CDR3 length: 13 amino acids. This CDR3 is CASSTYLNTEAFF. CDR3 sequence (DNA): TGTGCCAGTAGTACTTACTTGAACACTGAAGCTTTCTTT.

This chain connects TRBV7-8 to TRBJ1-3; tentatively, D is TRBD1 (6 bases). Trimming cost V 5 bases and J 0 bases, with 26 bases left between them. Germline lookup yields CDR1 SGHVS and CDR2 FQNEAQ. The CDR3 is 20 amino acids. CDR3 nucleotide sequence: TGTGCCAGCAGCCATACGGACAGCCACTTTCCAACTCACTCTGGAAACACCATATATTTT. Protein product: CASSHTDSHFPTHSGNTIYF.

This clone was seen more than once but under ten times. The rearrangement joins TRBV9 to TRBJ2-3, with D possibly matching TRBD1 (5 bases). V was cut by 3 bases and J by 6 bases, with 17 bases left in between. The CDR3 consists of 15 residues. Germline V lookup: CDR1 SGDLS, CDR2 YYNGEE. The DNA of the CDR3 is TGTGCCAGCAGCGACCGGACATTAGGGGTCGATACGCAGTATTTT. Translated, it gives CASSDRTLGVDTQYF.

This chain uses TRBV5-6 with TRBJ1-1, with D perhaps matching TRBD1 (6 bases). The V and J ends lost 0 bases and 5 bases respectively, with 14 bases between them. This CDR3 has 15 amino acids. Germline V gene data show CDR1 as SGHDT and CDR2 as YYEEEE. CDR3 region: CASSLEARGETEAFF. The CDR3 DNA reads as TGTGCCAGCAGCTTGGAAGCCAGGGGAGAAACTGAAGCTTTCTTT.

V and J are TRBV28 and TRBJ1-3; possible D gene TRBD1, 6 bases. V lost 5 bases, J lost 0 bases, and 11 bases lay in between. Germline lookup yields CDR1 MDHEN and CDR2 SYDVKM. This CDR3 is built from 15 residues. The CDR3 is CASSPTGSSGNTIYF. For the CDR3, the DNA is TGTGCCAGCAGTCCTACAGGGAGCTCTGGAAACACCATATATTTT. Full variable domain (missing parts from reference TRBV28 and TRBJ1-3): DVKVTQSSRYLVKRTGEKVFLECVQDMDHENMFWYRQDPGLGLRLIYFSYDVKMKEKGDIPEGYSVSREKKERFSLILESASTNQTSMYLCASSPTGSSGNTIYFGEGSWLTVV.

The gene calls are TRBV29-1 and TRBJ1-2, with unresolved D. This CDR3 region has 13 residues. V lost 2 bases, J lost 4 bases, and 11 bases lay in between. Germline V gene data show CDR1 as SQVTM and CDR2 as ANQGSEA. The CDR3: CSVEPGMGYGYTF. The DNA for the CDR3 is TGCAGCGTTGAACCCGGGATGGGCTATGGCTACACCTTC.

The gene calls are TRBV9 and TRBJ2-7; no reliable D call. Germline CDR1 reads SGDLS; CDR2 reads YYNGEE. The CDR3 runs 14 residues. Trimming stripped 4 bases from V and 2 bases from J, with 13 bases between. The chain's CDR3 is CASSISTSPYEQYF. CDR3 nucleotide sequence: TGTGCCAGCAGCATTTCGACAAGTCCCTACGAGCAGTACTTC.

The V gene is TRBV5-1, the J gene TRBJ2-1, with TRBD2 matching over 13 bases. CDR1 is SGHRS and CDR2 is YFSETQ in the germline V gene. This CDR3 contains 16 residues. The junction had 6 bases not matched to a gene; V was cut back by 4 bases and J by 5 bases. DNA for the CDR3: TGCGCCAGCAGCACACAGGGACTAGCGGGGAACAATGAGCAGTTCTTC. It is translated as CASSTQGLAGNNEQFF.

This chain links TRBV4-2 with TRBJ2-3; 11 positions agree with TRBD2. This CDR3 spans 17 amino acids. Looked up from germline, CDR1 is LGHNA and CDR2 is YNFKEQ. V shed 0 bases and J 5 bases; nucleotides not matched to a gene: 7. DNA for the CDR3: TGTGCCAGCAGCCAAGAACCCACTAGCGGGGGTGGAGATACGCAGTATTTT. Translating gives CASSQEPTSGGGDTQYF.

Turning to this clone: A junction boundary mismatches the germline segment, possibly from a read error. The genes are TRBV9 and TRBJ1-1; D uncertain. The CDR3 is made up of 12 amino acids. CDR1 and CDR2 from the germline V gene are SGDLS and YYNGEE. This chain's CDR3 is CASSVGNSEAFF. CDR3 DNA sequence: TGTGCCAGCAGCGTAGGTAACAGTGAAGCTTTCTTT.

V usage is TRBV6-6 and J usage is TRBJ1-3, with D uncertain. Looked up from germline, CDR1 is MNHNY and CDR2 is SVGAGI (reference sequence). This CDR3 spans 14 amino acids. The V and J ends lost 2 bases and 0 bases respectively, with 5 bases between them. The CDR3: CASSYAVSGNTIYF. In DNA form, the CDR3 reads TGTGCCAGCAGTTACGCTGTCTCTGGAAACACCATATATTTT.

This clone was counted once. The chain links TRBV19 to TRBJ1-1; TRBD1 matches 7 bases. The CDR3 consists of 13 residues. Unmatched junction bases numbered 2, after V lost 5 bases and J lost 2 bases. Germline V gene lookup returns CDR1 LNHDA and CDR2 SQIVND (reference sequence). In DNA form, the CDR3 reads TGTGCCAGTAGTGGGGACAGTAACACTGAAGCTTTCTTT. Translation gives CASSGDSNTEAFF.

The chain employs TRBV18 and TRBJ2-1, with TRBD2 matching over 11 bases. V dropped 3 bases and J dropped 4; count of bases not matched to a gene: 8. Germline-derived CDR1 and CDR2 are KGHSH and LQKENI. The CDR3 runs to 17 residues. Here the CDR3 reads CASSPGEGTSGYNEQFF. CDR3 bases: TGTGCCAGCTCACCGGGGGAAGGGACTAGCGGATACAATGAGCAGTTCTTC.

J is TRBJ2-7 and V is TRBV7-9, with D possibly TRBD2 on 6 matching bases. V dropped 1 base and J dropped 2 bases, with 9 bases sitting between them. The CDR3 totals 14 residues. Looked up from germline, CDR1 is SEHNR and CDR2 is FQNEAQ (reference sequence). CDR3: CASSLGRGPYEQYF. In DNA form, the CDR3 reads TGTGCCAGCAGCTTAGGGAGGGGACCCTACGAGCAGTACTTC.